Included here is one TCR beta chain sequence, with context. Which antigen it targets is not known. No much larger clonotype is one base removed from it; base qualities were not supplied. Amplification of TCR beta CDR3 regions was carried out from RNA transcripts. The TCR CDR3 was subjected to a first round of RT-PCR using the HTBI primer set and the Qiagen OneStep RT-PCR kit. Libraries were constructed in a second round of multiplex PCR, after which size selection and purification were carried out. The libraries were sequenced on an Illumina HiSeq2000 using paired-end 100 bp reads. In the original analysis: Raw data were processed with SOAPnuke, discarding reads with adapters, uncalled bases, mean Phred below 15, or no exact constant-primer or identifier match. High-quality paired reads were merged with COPE v1.2.5, and unique nucleotide sequences were defined as clonotypes. Clonotypes were aligned to IMGT TRBV, TRBD and TRBJ reference segments using MiTCR v1.1. The analysis included only V-J combinations with a frequency above 0.0001, which together covered more than 99% of the repertoires. The TCS score was defined as the ratio of F50 (clonal expansion) to E x V (chaos), calculated using BLOSUM62-based TCRdist between CDR3 peptides within each V-J. Welch's t-statistics and random forest reduced approximately 520 V-J features to under 15, which were used in a naive Bayes classifier (R e1071). The public reads were run again by TCRdb, first through fastp at Q25 and then through MiXCR, and only productive beta chains were kept. Identical CDR3 proteins give one entry, which carries the most common genes and DNA. The V and J calls come from TCRdb's annotation, not from the publication. The sample includes about 370,000 distinct CDR3 sequences, with approximately 14% observed a single time. The ten largest clones represent about 21% of the sample.

Ophthalmopathy patients had moderately to severely active disease, with a Clinical Activity Score of 3 or more, a NOSPECS grade of 4 or more, and a disease duration of less than 3 months. Patients with uncontrolled infections, other autoimmune diseases, pregnancy or lactation were excluded. Diagnoses relied on clinical symptoms, serum thyroxine and TRAb, thyroid ultrasound and orbital computed tomography. Ficoll-Paque density gradient centrifugation was used to isolate PBMCs from around 9.1 ml of fresh peripheral blood. Total RNA was extracted with Trizol reagent, and quality was checked on an Agilent 2100 Bioanalyzer. The data belong to a study of T cells in Graves' hyperthyroidism and ophthalmopathy (dated by TCRdb to about 2019). Describing the broader study: Peripheral blood was sampled at the time of initial diagnosis, prior to any treatment. To identify distinguishing TCR V-J signatures, a discovery cohort of 100 patients was used, comprising approximately 40 with Graves' ophthalmopathy and 57 with stable Graves' hyperthyroidism. Prospective prediction of ophthalmopathy was tested in an independent validation cohort of some 20 hyperthyroidism patients and 15 to 17 patients who later progressed to ophthalmopathy. The 100 or so discovery patients were randomly split 7:3 into training and test sets. The study also compared thyroid tissue and blood T-cell repertoires from 6 or 7 Graves' hyperthyroidism patients. After blood sampling, hyperthyroidism patients were treated with methimazole at a starting dose of 30 mg daily, and ophthalmopathy patients were treated with high-dose intravenous methylprednisolone. TCR Vbeta CDR3 sequencing of 135 peripheral blood samples (roughly 43 ophthalmopathy, roughly 72 hyperthyroidism and approximately 17 progressor patients) is reported in the paper.

Points the paper makes about the study in general: A model built on a 13 V-J signature distinguished ophthalmopathy from stable hyperthyroidism, reaching 87.88% sensitivity and under 84% specificity in cross-validation and 80%/75% in testing. In validation, progression to ophthalmopathy was predicted by the model with about 70% sensitivity and roughly 76% specificity, a median of approximately 6.5 months before onset. Sample size was not statistically predetermined, and investigators were not blinded to group allocation. Blood samples also contained most of the expanded thyroid clonotypes (frequency above 0.001), which suggests that blood repertoires may reflect thyroid immune responses.

In the germline V gene, CDR1 corresponds to MGHDK and CDR2 to SYGVNS. V is cut back by 3 bases and J by 9 bases, with 12 bases in the junction unmatched. Measured from the cysteine to the phenylalanine, the CDR3 is 16 residues long. CDR3 DNA only is kept here, 48 bases in frame from base 1. The V gene is TRBV25-1 and the J gene is TRBJ2-1; the junction holds 9 bases that match TRBD2. The sequence derives from a woman aged 55-75 years with Graves' ophthalmopathy. What was sequenced was blood. The CDR3 protein: CASSDPTAGGPAEQFF. Here is the DNA: TGTGCCAGCAGTGACCCCACGGCGGGAGGGCCCGCTGAGCAGTTCTTC.